The 21 T cell receptor beta chains presented below share a single source sample, sequenced in a study of blood T cell repertoires in COVID-19. Using immunoSEQ multiplex PCR, the repertoire was profiled, and TCRdb retains in-frame clones only, with some absent. This sample carries 200,000 to 250,000 clones, around nine tenths of them seen once, and the ten largest clones take around 1.8%. The sample consisted of PBMCs or T cells enriched from blood (not recorded which). Receptor source: a woman between 18 and 29 years old who had recovered from COVID-19.

V and J are TRBV5-1 and TRBJ1-2, with D maybe TRBD1 (5 bases). This CDR3 has 16 residues. Germline V gives CDR1 SGHRS, CDR2 YFSETQ. Trimming cost V 4 bases and J 2 bases, with 18 bases left between them. CDR3 sequence: CASSHRGAGENYGYTF. DNA of the CDR3: TGCGCCAGCAGCCACCGAGGGGCGGGGGAGAACTATGGCTACACCTTC. Combining the CDR3 with reference TRBV5-1 and TRBJ1-2 gives the whole variable domain KAGVTQTPRYLIKTRGQQVTLSCSPISGHRSVSWYQQTPGQGLQFLFEYFSETQRNKGNFPGRFSGRQFSNSRSEMNVSTLELGDSALYLCASSHRGAGENYGYTFGSGTRLTVV.

This chain links TRBV9 with TRBJ2-3, with D possibly TRBD2 on 6 matching bases. In germline, CDR1 is SGDLS, CDR2 YYNGEE. V was cut by 4 bases and J by 0 bases, with 21 bases left in between. The CDR3 contains 18 residues. CDR3 sequence reads: CASSSAGIGKTSTDTQYF. CDR3 bases: TGTGCCAGCAGCTCCGCGGGGATCGGAAAAACTAGCACAGATACGCAGTATTTT. Using reference TRBV9 and TRBJ2-3 for the parts outside the CDR3, the full variable domain is DSGVTQTPKHLITATGQRVTLRCSPRSGDLSVYWYQQSLDQGLQFLIQYYNGEERAKGNILERFSAQQFPDLHSELNLSSLELGDSALYFCASSSAGIGKTSTDTQYFGPGTRLTVL.

CDR3 loop: CASGTLPGNTIYF. The CDR3 coding sequence is TGTGCCAGCGGGACTTTACCTGGAAACACCATATATTTT. The chain carries TRBV28 and TRBJ1-3, with D possibly matching TRBD1 (5 bases). The CDR3 consists of 13 residues. V gave up 8 bases and J gave up 2 bases, with 10 bases separating them. Looked up from germline, CDR1 is MDHEN and CDR2 is SYDVKM.

The J gene is TRBJ2-7, the V gene TRBV6-5; possibly TRBD1 for D (5 bases). The CDR3 runs 13 residues. Trimming pared 10 bases from V and 3 bases from J, leaving 16 bases between. CDR1 is MNHEY, CDR2 SVGAGI, per germline. The CDR3 DNA sequence: TGTGCCACCCTCGGCAGGGTTGACTACGAGCAGTACTTC. Its protein is CATLGRVDYEQYF.

The chain employs TRBV5-5 and TRBJ2-3, with 8 bases fitting TRBD2. The germline V gene has CDR1 SGHKS and CDR2 YYEKEE (reference sequence). The CDR3 contains 18 residues. Losses at the gene ends were 4 bases for V and 4 bases for J; bases not matched to a gene: 17. CDR3 sequence reads: CASSQFDVGGRFPDTQYF. DNA of the CDR3: TGTGCCAGCAGCCAGTTTGATGTAGGCGGGAGGTTTCCAGATACGCAGTATTTT.

The chain uses TRBV7-9 and TRBJ1-2; D ambiguous. Trimming cost V 2 bases and J 7 bases, with 11 bases left between them. The CDR3 consists of 13 residues. Germline lookup yields CDR1 SEHNR and CDR2 FQNEAQ (reference sequence). Written as DNA, the CDR3 is TGTGCCAGCAGCTTACCGGGGTTGCGTGGCTACACCTTC. It translates to CASSLPGLRGYTF.

The J gene is TRBJ1-5, the V gene TRBV7-9; D is undetermined. Germline CDR1 and CDR2: SEHNR and FQNEAQ (reference sequence). Trimming stripped 5 bases from V and 5 bases from J, with 10 bases between. The CDR3 runs to 13 residues. CDR3 sequence: CASSLSEYQPQHF. DNA of the CDR3: TGTGCCAGCAGCCTAAGTGAGTATCAGCCCCAGCATTTT.

Concerning this clone itself: Other DNA variants within this sample encode the same CDR3. The chain uses TRBV19 and TRBJ1-2; 7 bases map to TRBD1. Per the germline V gene, CDR1 is LNHDA and CDR2 is SQIVND (reference sequence). This CDR3 comprises 12 residues. Trimming removed 4 bases from V and 7 bases from J; junction bases left unmatched: 3. Here the CDR3 DNA reads TGTGCCAGTAGTAGACAGGGAGGTGGCTACACCTTC. Residues: CASSRQGGGYTF.

V usage is TRBV9 and J usage is TRBJ2-2; 7 bases are shared with TRBD2. CDR3 size: 17 residues. Losses at the gene ends were 0 bases for V and 3 bases for J; bases not matched to a gene: 8. Germline CDR1 and CDR2: SGDLS and YYNGEE. The CDR3 DNA reads TGTGCCAGCAGCGTAGGCGAGGGGAGGGTGTACACCGGGGAGCTGTTTTTT. It encodes CASSVGEGRVYTGELFF.

This chain links TRBV19 with TRBJ1-5; possibly TRBD1 for D (6 bases). The CDR3 is 15 residues long. Germline CDR1 is LNHDA and CDR2 is SQIVND (reference sequence). V was trimmed by 3 bases and J by 3 bases, leaving 12 bases between them. This CDR3 is CASSIGRGLNQPQHF. For the CDR3, the DNA is TGTGCCAGTAGTATCGGCAGGGGCCTCAATCAGCCCCAGCATTTT.

The V gene is TRBV7-8, the J gene TRBJ2-2, with 7 bases identical to TRBD2. Germline CDR1 is SGHVS and CDR2 is FQNEAQ. The CDR3 is made up of 16 amino acids. V lost 2 bases and J lost 2; bases outside the gene matches: 5. CDR3 nucleotides: TGTGCCAGCAGCTTATCCCCTAGCGGCAACACCGGGGAGCTGTTTTTT. This codes for CASSLSPSGNTGELFF. The whole variable domain, filled in from reference TRBV7-8 and TRBJ2-2, reads GAGVSQSPRYKVAKRGQDVALRCDPISGHVSLFWYQQALGQGPEFLTYFQNEAQLDKSGLPSDRFFAERPEGSVSTLKIQRTQQEDSAVYLCASSLSPSGNTGELFFGEGSRLTVL.

This chain connects TRBV28 to TRBJ2-3; 7 bases are shared with TRBD2. CDR1 MDHEN and CDR2 SYDVKM come from the germline V gene. The CDR3 is 16 residues long. V trimming: 2 bases; J trimming: 3 bases; junction bases outside the gene matches: 8. In DNA, the CDR3 is TGTGCCAGCAGTTTAGCGGGAGACGAGATAACAGATACGCAGTATTTT. The encoded protein is CASSLAGDEITDTQYF.

The chain carries TRBV11-3 and TRBJ1-1; D call uncertain. The V end lost 5 bases, the J end lost 3 bases, and 16 bases lay between the germline ends. This CDR3 is 15 amino acids long. CDR1 SGHNT and CDR2 YENEEA come from the germline V gene. The CDR3 DNA follows: TGTGCCAGCAGCGGCAGAGGTGGAGGCTACACTGAAGCTTTCTTT. It yields the protein CASSGRGGGYTEAFF.

This chain connects TRBV19 to TRBJ2-2, with D tentatively TRBD2 (6 bases). The V gene lost 10 bases and the J gene lost 5 bases, with 26 bases spanning the gap. CDR1 is LNHDA, CDR2 SQIVND, per germline (reference sequence). This CDR3 comprises 17 residues. CDR3 coding DNA: TGTGCCACCAAGAAGCCAGGGAGGTTTGCTTTAACCGGGGAGCTGTTTTTT. This gives the protein CATKKPGRFALTGELFF.

V and J are TRBV5-1 and TRBJ1-5; D remains unclear. CDR3 length: 13 residues. CDR1 SGHRS and CDR2 YFSETQ come from the germline V gene. Trimming took 1 base from V and 6 from J, leaving 8 bases between them. The chain's CDR3 is CASSLSPFQPQHF. CDR3 nucleotide sequence: TGCGCCAGCAGCTTGTCTCCGTTTCAGCCCCAGCATTTT.

The chain couples TRBV23-1 to TRBJ1-5; D possibly corresponds to TRBD1 (6 bases). TRBV23-1 qualifies as an ORF whose function is uncertain. The CDR3 sequence is 16 residues long. Trimming removed 0 bases from V and 7 bases from J, with 16 bases in between. The CDR3 sequence: CASSQSGWGRGQPQHF. CDR3 sequence (DNA): TGCGCCAGCAGTCAATCGGGTTGGGGGCGGGGGCAGCCCCAGCATTTT.

The chain has TRBV5-8 and TRBJ1-1; 10 bases fit TRBD1. J gave up 7 bases and V 4 bases, and 7 bases lay outside the gene matches. This CDR3 has 14 residues. Per the germline V gene, CDR1 is SGHTS and CDR2 is YDEGEE. CDR3 in amino acids: CASSPGTGAGEAFF. CDR3 coding DNA: TGTGCCAGCAGCCCCGGGACAGGGGCGGGTGAAGCTTTCTTT.

A single count supports this clone. V and J are TRBV15 and TRBJ2-6; 7 bases are shared with TRBD1. This CDR3 has 16 residues. The V gene's germline CDR1 is LNHNV and CDR2 YYDKDF (reference sequence). V dropped 5 bases and J dropped 1; count of bases not matched to a gene: 5. CDR3 protein: CATSGTQGSGANVLTF. CDR3 bases: TGTGCCACCAGCGGTACACAGGGGTCTGGGGCCAACGTCCTGACTTTC.

The chain recombines TRBV27 with TRBJ1-1, with D perhaps matching TRBD1 (6 bases). CDR1 MNHEY and CDR2 SMNVEV come from the germline V gene (reference sequence). V lost 6 bases and J 3 bases, leaving 14 bases between the germline ends. The CDR3 runs 14 residues. CDR3 DNA sequence: TGTGCCAGCAGCCCAACAGGGATCGACACTGAAGCTTTCTTT. Translated, it gives CASSPTGIDTEAFF.

The chain couples TRBV28 to TRBJ2-5; the D is unclear. V lost 3 bases and J 4 bases, leaving 12 bases between the germline ends. The CDR3 is 14 residues long. The germline CDR1 and CDR2 sequences are MDHEN and SYDVKM. The chain's CDR3 is CASSLSPSVETQYF. The CDR3 DNA follows: TGTGCCAGCAGTTTGTCCCCTTCAGTAGAGACCCAGTACTTC.

The chain carries TRBV11-2 and TRBJ2-5, with 9 bases aligning to TRBD2. Germline V gene sequence: CDR1 SGHAT, CDR2 FQNNGV. Trimming removed 5 bases from V and 0 bases from J; junction bases left unmatched: 13. This CDR3 is built from 18 residues. The CDR3 region has the DNA TGTGCCAGCAGCGAGGGGCCCGGCGGGGGGGAAAACCAAGAGACCCAGTACTTC. Translated: CASSEGPGGGENQETQYF.